This T cell receptor (beta chain) is drawn from a study of blood T cell repertoires in COVID-19. Study details: Italy, Spain and the United States were the sources of the convalescent and acute COVID-19 samples.

Produced via immunoSEQ multiplex PCR; TCRdb's table is partial and in-frame only. The sample holds approximately 100,000 clones, around 80% seen once. Germline V gene lookup returns CDR1 MDHEN and CDR2 SYDVKM. The CDR3 is 15 amino acids. The germline V and J ends were trimmed by 6 bases and 0 bases, with 11 bases remaining between them. V and J are TRBV28 and TRBJ1-4; perhaps TRBD1 as D (5 bases). The sample comprised peripheral blood. This receptor was obtained from a man between 65 and 85 years old with active or convalescent COVID-19. DNA of the CDR3: TGTGCCAGCAGCTACACGGGGGCAACTAATGAAAAACTGTTTTTT. The encoded protein is CASSYTGATNEKLFF.